A single sample is the source of the 30 T cell receptor beta chains below, sequenced in a study of human T cells and chemical hapten exposure. MiXCR, applied by TCRdb to the RACE reads, yields one record per CDR3 protein. The sample has approximately 90,000 distinct CDR3 sequences; 25% to 35% are singletons. Time point: patch test 3, about 24 weeks after DPC sensitization. Stated treatment: therapeutic diphenylcyclopropenone sensitization with weekly scalp DPC. The sample consisted of whole blood, taken in connection with sensitization to the hapten diphenylcyclopropenone (DPC). The receptors derive from a middle-aged man with alopecia areata. Some clones in this sample may be carry-over from other donors' samples.

This clonotype has a handful of counts. This rearrangement joins TRBV13 to TRBJ2-2; D is unclear. Germline V gives CDR1 PRHDT, CDR2 FYEKMQ (reference sequence). This CDR3 has 15 residues. Trimming took off 5 bases at V and 5 bases at J, with 15 bases between the two ends. This chain's CDR3 is CASSQPGIRTGELFF. The CDR3 DNA sequence: TGTGCCAGCAGCCAACCAGGAATCAGAACCGGGGAGCTGTTTTTT.

The gene calls are TRBV29-1 and TRBJ1-1, with D possibly matching TRBD1 (6 bases). CDR1 SQVTM and CDR2 ANQGSEA come from the germline V gene. The ends were cut back, 0 bases at V and 4 bases at J, with 15 bases in the middle. The CDR3 totals 15 residues. This CDR3 reads CSVEEGPPRGTEAFF. The CDR3 coding sequence is TGCAGCGTTGAAGAGGGGCCCCCCAGGGGCACTGAAGCTTTCTTT.

Only a few counts were recorded for this clonotype. The V and J genes are TRBV28 and TRBJ2-1; TRBD2 matches 8 bases. This CDR3 is 14 amino acids long. The ends lost 3 bases at V and 8 bases at J; junction bases unmatched: 6. The germline V gene has CDR1 MDHEN and CDR2 SYDVKM. This CDR3 is CASSFAGTRDEQFF. In DNA form, the CDR3 reads TGTGCCAGCAGTTTTGCAGGGACTAGAGATGAGCAGTTCTTC.

J is TRBJ2-1 and V is TRBV2; 14 bases are shared with TRBD2. With V trimmed by 2 bases and J by 9 bases, 6 bases remained unmatched. The CDR3 is 16 residues long. CDR1 and CDR2 (germline): SNHLY, FYNNEI. CDR3 amino acids: CASSERRLAGGIEQFF. CDR3 bases: TGTGCCAGCAGTGAAAGAAGACTAGCGGGAGGGATTGAGCAGTTCTTC.

This clonotype was counted only a few times. The rearrangement links TRBV12-3 or TRBV12-4 to TRBJ1-6; possibly TRBD1 for D (5 bases). Trimming cost V 6 bases and J 0 bases, with 9 bases left between them. This CDR3 spans 15 amino acids. The DNA for the CDR3 is TGTGCCAGCAGACCAGGGACCTCCTATAATTCACCCCTCCACTTT. Translated: CASRPGTSYNSPLHF.

In its sample, this clonotype was seen a few times. The chain employs TRBV7-9 and TRBJ2-5; no definite D call. CDR1 is SEHNR and CDR2 is FQNEAQ in the germline V gene (reference sequence). V was clipped by 5 bases and J by 2 bases, with 9 bases between them. The CDR3 consists of 13 residues. The CDR3 region is CASSPRRQETQYF. The CDR3 DNA is TGTGCCAGCAGCCCACGACGACAAGAGACCCAGTACTTC.

This clonotype was seen a handful of times. The genes are TRBV6-1 and TRBJ1-6; no firm D call. V lost 5 bases and J lost 5, with 13 bases in between. The CDR3 has 15 amino acids. Germline values: CDR1 MNHNS, CDR2 SASEGT. CDR3 DNA: TGTGCCAGCAGTCCTCCCGGAGCGGATAATTCACCCCTCCACTTT. It yields the protein CASSPPGADNSPLHF.

The gene calls are TRBV27 and TRBJ2-7; D perhaps matches TRBD1 (6 bases). V gave up 4 bases and J gave up 4 bases, with 11 bases separating them. Germline CDR1 MNHEY, CDR2 SMNVEV (reference sequence). CDR3 size: 13 residues. The CDR3 spells CASSWTEKYEQYF. The CDR3, as DNA: TGTGCCAGCAGTTGGACAGAGAAATACGAGCAGTACTTC.

This clonotype came up a few times. The chain employs TRBV9 and TRBJ1-2; 12 bases match TRBD1. The CDR3 extends over 14 amino acids. Germline CDR1 and CDR2: SGDLS and YYNGEE. The ends lost 5 bases at V and 5 bases at J; junction bases unmatched: 4. The CDR3 loop reads CASRGTGGSYGYTF. The CDR3 DNA is TGTGCCAGCAGAGGGACAGGGGGCTCATATGGCTACACCTTC.

The chain is built from TRBV20-1 and TRBJ1-2; TRBD1 aligns across 7 bases. This CDR3 region has 17 residues. Trimming cost V 0 bases and J 4 bases; bases outside gene matches: 14. Germline lookup yields CDR1 DFQATT and CDR2 SNEGSKA (reference sequence). In DNA, the CDR3 is TGCAGTGCTAGAGAGCCCTTGACAGGGAGGGTGGTCTATGGCTACACCTTC. This encodes CSAREPLTGRVVYGYTF.

This clonotype was seen a handful of times. The gene calls are TRBV28 and TRBJ2-7, with 7 bases that match TRBD2. V lost 7 bases, J lost 1 base, and 1 base stayed unmatched. The CDR3 runs 12 residues. Germline lookup yields CDR1 MDHEN and CDR2 SYDVKM. The chain's CDR3 is CASTSGSYEQYF. CDR3 DNA: TGTGCCAGCACTAGCGGATCCTACGAGCAGTACTTC.

V is TRBV7-3 and J is TRBJ2-2; D gene unclear. Trimming removed 2 bases at V and 1 base at J, with 14 bases between. The CDR3 totals 17 residues. Germline CDR1 is SGHTA and CDR2 is FQGTGA. CDR3 in DNA: TGTGCCAGCAGCTTAGTTCCCGGGCCCAAGAACACCGGGGAGCTGTTTTTT. This encodes CASSLVPGPKNTGELFF.

V usage is TRBV9 and J usage is TRBJ1-4, with 8 bases matching TRBD1. The CDR3 is made up of 15 amino acids. Per the germline V gene, CDR1 is SGDLS and CDR2 is YYNGEE. The V gene end was trimmed by 4 bases and the J gene end by 5 bases; junction bases not matched to a gene: 7. The DNA for the CDR3 is TGTGCCAGCAGCTTGGACAGGGACCTAAATGAAAAACTGTTTTTT. Its protein product is CASSLDRDLNEKLFF.

The V gene is TRBV20-1, the J gene TRBJ2-3; D unclear. Trimming cost V 6 bases and J 3 bases, with 7 bases left between them. The CDR3 is 11 amino acids. Looked up from germline, CDR1 is DFQATT and CDR2 is SNEGSKA (reference sequence). DNA of the CDR3: TGCAGTGCCGACATGACAGATACGCAGTATTTT. Its translation is CSADMTDTQYF.

This clonotype has more than one count but fewer than ten. The rearrangement joins TRBV20-1 to TRBJ2-7, with D possibly matching TRBD1 (5 bases). V gave up 0 bases and J gave up 2 bases, with 17 bases separating them. The CDR3 is made up of 16 amino acids. Per germline, CDR1 DFQATT and CDR2 SNEGSKA (reference sequence). CDR3 loop: CSAREGYPGPTYEQYF. The CDR3 DNA reads TGCAGTGCTAGAGAAGGGTATCCAGGGCCCACCTACGAGCAGTACTTC.

This chain links TRBV19 with TRBJ2-1, with TRBD2 as a possible D gene (6 bases). Deletions cut 3 bases from V and 7 bases from J, with 13 bases between. Germline values: CDR1 LNHDA, CDR2 SQIVND (reference sequence). The CDR3 extends over 14 amino acids. CDR3 amino acids: CASSMSGVRNEQFF. The CDR3 nucleotides read TGTGCCAGTAGTATGTCGGGGGTCCGTAATGAGCAGTTCTTC. Full variable domain (rest looked up from reference TRBV19 and TRBJ2-1): DGGITQSPKYLFRKEGQNVTLSCEQNLNHDAMYWYRQDPGQGLRLIYYSQIVNDFQKGDIAEGYSVSREKKESFPLTVTSAQKNPTAFYLCASSMSGVRNEQFFGPGTRLTVL.

This clonotype was recorded a few times. The chain carries TRBV6-5 and TRBJ2-3; TRBD1 agrees at 8 bases. The CDR3 has 15 residues. Trimming took 5 bases from V and 2 from J; bases not matched to a gene: 6. The V gene's germline CDR1 is MNHEY and CDR2 SVGAGI. The CDR3, as DNA: TGTGCCAGCAGTGACAGGGGCATTACCACAGATACGCAGTATTTT. Translation gives CASSDRGITTDTQYF.

This clonotype was seen many times. J is TRBJ2-7 and V is TRBV28, with unresolved D. The CDR3 consists of 11 residues. Germline V lookup: CDR1 MDHEN, CDR2 SYDVKM. V lost 5 bases, J lost 5 bases, and 7 bases lay in between. In DNA form, the CDR3 reads TGTGCCAGCAGTACCTGGAACGAGCAGTACTTC. Residues: CASSTWNEQYF.

The chain recombines TRBV7-2 with TRBJ2-5; D is perhaps TRBD1 (5 bases). V was shortened by 5 bases and J by 3 bases, with 13 bases between the two germline ends. The CDR3 is 14 amino acids. Germline assignment: CDR1 SGHTA and CDR2 FQGNSA. The CDR3 here is CASSPRTFEETQYF. CDR3 nucleotide sequence: TGTGCCAGCAGCCCCAGGACATTTGAAGAGACCCAGTACTTC.

This clonotype was observed many times. The chain joins TRBV24-1 to TRBJ2-1; unclear D gene. The CDR3 has 13 amino acids. V shed 1 base and J shed 6 bases, with 6 bases lying between them. Germline lookup yields CDR1 KGHDR and CDR2 SFDVKD. CDR3 nucleotide sequence: TGTGCCACCAGTGATTTTGGCCTCAATGAGCAGTTCTTC. Its protein product is CATSDFGLNEQFF.

This clonotype has more than one count but fewer than ten. This rearrangement joins TRBV5-5 to TRBJ2-1; 14 bases are a match to TRBD2. Germline CDR1 SGHKS, CDR2 YYEKEE (reference sequence). V dropped 4 bases and J dropped 6; count of bases not matched to a gene: 9. The length of the CDR3 is 17 residues. The CDR3 DNA sequence: TGTGCCAGCAGCGCTGGGACTAGCGGGAGTTTGGGCAATGAGCAGTTCTTC. This sequence encodes CASSAGTSGSLGNEQFF.

This chain uses TRBV6-5 with TRBJ2-5; 11 nucleotides match TRBD1. The CDR3 contains 15 residues. CDR1 is MNHEY, CDR2 SVGAGI, per germline. Losses at the gene ends were 7 bases for V and 1 base for J; bases not matched to a gene: 5. This chain's CDR3 is CASTTDRGLQETQYF. In DNA form, the CDR3 reads TGTGCCAGCACTACGGACAGGGGGCTCCAAGAGACCCAGTACTTC.

This rearrangement joins TRBV21-1 to TRBJ2-1; TRBD1 was called by the table and not checked on the DNA. TRBV21-1 is marked as a pseudogene. There are 16 residues in the CDR3. The CDR3 sequence is CASSITGTGAYNEQFF. CDR3 bases: TGTGCCAGCAGCATCACCGGGACAGGGGCCTACAATGAGCAGTTCTTC.

The J gene is TRBJ1-4, the V gene TRBV27; D is ambiguous. The germline CDR1 and CDR2 sequences are MNHEY and SMNVEV (reference sequence). Trimming pared 3 bases from V and 2 bases from J, leaving 13 bases between. The CDR3 length is 16 residues. CDR3 residues: CASSFRASWTNEKLFF. The DNA of the CDR3 is TGTGCCAGCAGTTTCCGCGCCAGTTGGACTAATGAAAAACTGTTTTTT. Variable domain in full (rest from reference TRBV27 and TRBJ1-4): EAQVTQNPRYLITVTGKKLTVTCSQNMNHEYMSWYRQDPGLGLRQIYYSMNVEVTDKGDVPEGYKVSRKEKRNFPLILESPSPNQTSLYFCASSFRASWTNEKLFFGSGTQLSVL.

This chain connects TRBV5-1 to TRBJ2-5, with 7 nucleotides matching TRBD1. The germline CDR1 and CDR2 sequences are SGHRS and YFSETQ. The CDR3 spans 14 residues. The V and J ends lost 4 bases and 7 bases, in that order; junction bases with no gene match: 10. The CDR3 is CASSGDSRSGTQYF. CDR3 sequence (DNA): TGCGCCAGCAGCGGGGACAGTCGGAGCGGGACCCAGTACTTC.

A few counts support this clonotype. The chain links TRBV20-1 to TRBJ2-1; TRBD2 matches 13 bases. Germline V gene lookup returns CDR1 DFQATT and CDR2 SNEGSKA (reference sequence). This CDR3 has 15 amino acids. J gave up 9 bases and V 6 bases, and 11 bases lay outside the gene matches. The chain's CDR3 is CSAKGLAGPRGEQFF. DNA for the CDR3: TGCAGTGCCAAGGGACTAGCGGGACCCCGGGGTGAGCAGTTCTTC.

The V call is TRBV6-2 or TRBV6-3, the J call TRBJ1-1; D is unclear. The germline V gene has CDR1 MNHEY and CDR2 SVGEGT. V dropped 0 bases and J dropped 6 bases, with 11 bases sitting between them. This CDR3 has 14 residues. CDR3 sequence: CASSYSGRRAEAFF. For the CDR3, the DNA is TGTGCCAGCAGTTACTCGGGGAGGAGGGCTGAAGCTTTCTTT.

This clonotype has just a few counts. The chain joins TRBV20-1 to TRBJ2-1; TRBD2 agrees at 12 bases. The V gene's germline CDR1 is DFQATT and CDR2 SNEGSKA (reference sequence). Trimming removed 4 bases from V and 9 bases from J; junction bases left unmatched: 10. The CDR3 consists of 15 residues. The CDR3 loop is CSATLTSGSWSEQFF. The CDR3 bases are TGCAGTGCTACCCTGACTAGCGGGAGCTGGAGTGAGCAGTTCTTC.

The chain recombines TRBV27 with TRBJ1-1, with TRBD1 matching 11 bases. CDR3 length equals 20 residues. Trimming took 0 bases from V and 0 from J; bases not matched to a gene: 12. The germline CDR1 and CDR2 sequences are MNHEY and SMNVEV (reference sequence). This CDR3 reads CASSLSVRSGTGGMNTEAFF. CDR3 in DNA: TGTGCCAGCAGTTTATCGGTGCGTTCCGGGACAGGGGGGATGAACACTGAAGCTTTCTTT.

This clonotype was seen more than once but under ten times. The chain joins TRBV20-1 to TRBJ2-3; TRBD1 is a possible D gene (6 bases). The CDR3 length is 13 residues. Trimming stripped 5 bases from V and 4 bases from J, with 13 bases between. The germline V gene encodes CDR1 DFQATT and CDR2 SNEGSKA (reference sequence). The CDR3 reads CSAYQGNADTQYF. As DNA, the CDR3 is TGCAGTGCTTATCAGGGGAACGCAGATACGCAGTATTTT.